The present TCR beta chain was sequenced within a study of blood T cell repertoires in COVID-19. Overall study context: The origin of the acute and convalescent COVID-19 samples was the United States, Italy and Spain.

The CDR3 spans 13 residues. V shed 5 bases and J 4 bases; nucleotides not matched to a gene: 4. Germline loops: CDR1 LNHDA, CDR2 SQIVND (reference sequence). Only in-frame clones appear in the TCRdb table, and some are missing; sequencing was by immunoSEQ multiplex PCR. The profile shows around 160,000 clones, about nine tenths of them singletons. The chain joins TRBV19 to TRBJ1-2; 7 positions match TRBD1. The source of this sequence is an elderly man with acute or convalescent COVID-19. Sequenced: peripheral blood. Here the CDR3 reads CASSSGQTYGYTF. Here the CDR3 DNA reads TGTGCCAGTAGTTCGGGACAGACCTATGGCTACACCTTC.